A selection of T cell receptor beta chains follows, all from one sample in a study of blood T cell repertoires in COVID-19. Profiled with immunoSEQ multiplex PCR; TCRdb holds only in-frame clones, not every one. Among over 150,000 clones listed, more than 70% were seen once. Sequenced: PBMCs or T cells enriched from blood (not recorded which). The receptors originated from a middle-aged man who had recovered from COVID-19. Each CDR3 is given with its conserved first and last residue. D genes are given only for firm matches. Clone size is not always given. Where it is, it says once, few, many or a class for expanded clones.

-,TRBJ2-2,-,TRBV19,TGTGCCAGTAGTTCCACAGTTAACGCGAACACCGGGGAGCTGTTTTTT,CASSSTVNANTGELFF
TRBD2,TRBJ2-7,-,TRBV4-2,TGTGCCAGCAGCCAAGATATGAGCGGGGGATCATACGAGCAGTACTTC,CASSQDMSGGSYEQYF
-,TRBJ2-5,-,TRBV25-1,TGTGCCAGCAGTGACCCCAGGGGTTCGGGGAAGACCCAGTACTTC,CASSDPRGSGKTQYF
-,TRBJ2-1,-,TRBV28,TGTGCCAGCGGATCGGGTGAGCAGTTCTTC,CASGSGEQFF
TRBD1,TRBJ1-1,few,TRBV5-4,TGTGCCAGCAGTCGGACAGGGGACCAACCTGAAGCTTTCTTT,CASSRTGDQPEAFF
-,TRBJ2-5,-,TRBV5-1,TGCGCCAGCAGCTTGCGCGGCCAAGAGACCCAGTACTTC,CASSLRGQETQYF
-,TRBJ2-2,-,TRBV5-1,TGCGCCAGCAGCTTAATACAGGTGGACGGGGAGCTGTTTTTT,CASSLIQVDGELFF
TRBD2,TRBJ2-7,-,TRBV27,TGTGCCAGCAGTTTGGGGCCCGGGGGGAAGGAGCAGTACTTC,CASSLGPGGKEQYF
TRBD1,TRBJ2-7,-,TRBV7-3,TGTGCCAGCAGCTTAAAGGTTTGCAGGGGGCCTTACGAGCAGTACTTC,CASSLKVCRGPYEQYF
TRBD1,TRBJ1-5,-,TRBV6-4,TGTGCCAGCAGTGAACACAGGGGACAGCCCCAGCATTTT,CASSEHRGQPQHF
-,TRBJ1-2,-,TRBV29-1,TGCAGCGCTAAAGAGAGCTATGGCTACACCTTC,CSAKESYGYTF
TRBD2,TRBJ2-7,-,TRBV27,TGTGCCAGCAGGCCGCTAGCGGGAGTCGACGAGCAGTACTTC,CASRPLAGVDEQYF
-,TRBJ1-1,once,TRBV7-9,TGTGCCAGCAGCTTACCGACGGGGATGAACACTGAAGCTTTCTTT,CASSLPTGMNTEAFF
TRBD1,TRBJ1-2,once,TRBV9,TGTGCCAGCAGCGTCCGGGACAGGGAGGGCTACACCTTC,CASSVRDREGYTF
-,TRBJ1-4,-,TRBV28,TGTGCCAGCAGTCGGCCGGGGGGAACTAATGAAAAACTGTTTTTT,CASSRPGGTNEKLFF
-,TRBJ1-6,-,TRBV19,TGTGCCAGTACTAAGGGGGACATAAATTCACCCCTCCACTTT,CASTKGDINSPLHF
TRBD2,TRBJ2-1,-,TRBV7-2,TGTGCCAGCAGCCTCCGACTAGCGGGGGTAGTTGAGCAGTTCTTC,CASSLRLAGVVEQFF
-,TRBJ1-1,-,TRBV9,TGTGCCAGCAGCCCCTCTATCGGGGTTAACACTGAAGCTTTCTTT,CASSPSIGVNTEAFF
-,TRBJ1-2,-,TRBV3-1/TRBV3-2,TGTGCCAGCAGCCAAGGGGGGACATCCTTCTATGGCTACACCTTC,CASSQGGTSFYGYTF
-,TRBJ1-2,-,TRBV5-4,TGTGCCAGCAGCTTGGCCGGAAGGAGGACAGCTAATGATGGCTACACCTTC,CASSLAGRRTANDGYTF
TRBD1,TRBJ1-1,-,TRBV5-1,TGCGCCAGCAGCTCCCTGGGACAGGGGGCTCTGGTACGGACTGAAGCTTTCTTT,CASSSLGQGALVRTEAFF
TRBD1,TRBJ2-4,-,TRBV11-3,TGTGCCAGCAGCCAGGGGGAGATAGCCAAAAACATTCAGTACTTC,CASSQGEIAKNIQYF
-,TRBJ2-1,-,TRBV28,TGTGCCAGCAGTTTCAGGACAGAGCAGTTCTTC,CASSFRTEQFF
TRBD2,TRBJ2-1,-,TRBV5-4,TGTGCCAGCAGCTTGGTATCTAGCGGAAATGAGCAGTTCTTC,CASSLVSSGNEQFF
TRBD1,TRBJ1-1,-,TRBV11-2,TGTGCCAGCAGCACGGGGACAGGGGGAAGCGACACTGAAGCTTTCTTT,CASSTGTGGSDTEAFF
-,TRBJ1-2,-,TRBV12-3/TRBV12-4,TGTGCCAGCAGTTTAACGGACAGCCATGGCTACACCTTC,CASSLTDSHGYTF
TRBD1,TRBJ1-6,-,TRBV3-1/TRBV3-2,TGTGCCAGCAGACTAACCGGGACAGGGGTTTCACCCCTCCACTTT,CASRLTGTGVSPLHF
-,TRBJ1-6,-,TRBV18,TGTGCCAGCTCACCACCCTCCTTCCCCGCGCATAATTCACCCCTCCACTTT,CASSPPSFPAHNSPLHF
TRBD1,TRBJ1-4,once,TRBV9,TGTGCCAGCAGCGTAGGGACAGGATACGAAAAACTGTTTTTT,CASSVGTGYEKLFF
-,TRBJ1-5,-,TRBV2,TGTGCCAGCAGCCCGGGACTTTTAGGAACTCAGCCCCAGCATTTT,CASSPGLLGTQPQHF
-,TRBJ1-2,-,TRBV5-1,TGCGCCAGCGGCCCCGCGGGGGTACGCTATGGCTACACCTTC,CASGPAGVRYGYTF
TRBD1,TRBJ1-2,-,TRBV19,TGTGCCAGTAGTATATTCGGGACAGGGGACTATTATGGCTACACCTTC,CASSIFGTGDYYGYTF
-,TRBJ2-7,-,TRBV11-3,TGTGCCAGCAGCTTAGTGCCGTGGACACCTTCGGGCTCCTACGAGCAGTACTTC,CASSLVPWTPSGSYEQYF